One sample yielded the 6 T cell receptor beta chains listed below, sequenced in a study of cytomegalovirus exposure and HLA in healthy donors. PCR employed 60 Vbeta and 13 Jbeta primers. The protocol was immunoSEQ multiplex PCR, while the TCRdb copy is restricted to in-frame clones and leaves out a portion. The sample has roughly 290,000 clones, over 85% seen once; the top ten hold about 2%. Sequencing was carried out using PBMCs. The source of these receptors is a woman under 30 in good health and CMV-seronegative.

The gene calls are TRBV2 and TRBJ1-1, with a tentative D call TRBD1 (5 bases). The CDR3 has 11 amino acids. Germline CDR1 and CDR2: SNHLY and FYNNEI. Deletions cut 6 bases from V and 10 bases from J, with 12 bases between. The CDR3 DNA reads TGTGCCAGCAGGGAATCCGGGGGAGCTTTCTTT. It encodes CASRESGGAFF. The entire variable domain, with the rest obtained from reference TRBV2 and TRBJ1-1, is as follows: EPEVTQTPSHQVTQMGQEVILRCVPISNHLYFYWYRQILGQKVEFLVSFYNNEISEKSEIFDDQFSVERPDGSNFTLKIRSTKLEDSAMYFCASRESGGAFFGQGTRLTVV.

The genes are TRBV29-1 and TRBJ2-7; 7 bases align to TRBD1. Trimming at V came to 6 bases and at J to 5 bases, leaving 7 bases not matched to a gene. The germline CDR1 and CDR2 sequences are SQVTM and ANQGSEA. The length of the CDR3 is 12 residues. The CDR3: CSVPLTGNEQYF. The CDR3 region has the DNA TGCAGCGTCCCTCTGACAGGGAACGAGCAGTACTTC.

This chain joins TRBV4-1 and TRBJ1-1; D unresolved. The CDR3 is 13 residues long. In germline, CDR1 is MGHRA, CDR2 YSYEKL. With 4 bases removed from V and 0 bases from J, the gap between germline ends came to 6 bases. CDR3 protein: CASSRQLNTEAFF. DNA for the CDR3: TGCGCCAGCAGCCGTCAGTTGAACACTGAAGCTTTCTTT.

The chain employs TRBV6-5 and TRBJ2-1; 7 nucleotides agree with TRBD1. This CDR3 has 14 residues. Germline CDR1 MNHEY, CDR2 SVGAGI. The V and J ends lost 2 bases and 7 bases, in that order; junction bases with no gene match: 5. This chain's CDR3 is CASSYGTVKNEQFF. In DNA form, the CDR3 reads TGTGCCAGCAGTTACGGGACAGTTAAGAATGAGCAGTTCTTC.

The CDR3 is CASSYLQGGLYGYTF. The CDR3 DNA is TGTGCCAGCAGTTACCTACAGGGGGGCCTCTATGGCTACACCTTC. V is TRBV6-5 and J is TRBJ1-2; 8 bases line up with TRBD1. Germline V lookup: CDR1 MNHEY, CDR2 SVGAGI. The CDR3 runs 15 residues. After removal of 2 bases from V and 4 bases from J, the junction contained 6 bases not matched to a gene.

The chain joins TRBV2 to TRBJ2-1; 10 nucleotides align to TRBD1. The CDR3 contains 14 residues. V dropped 4 bases and J dropped 8; count of bases not matched to a gene: 5. The germline gives CDR1 SNHLY, CDR2 FYNNEI. DNA for the CDR3: TGTGCCAGCAGTGGGACAGGGGGAGTCTATGAGCAGTTCTTC. Residues: CASSGTGGVYEQFF.